These 17 T cell receptor beta chains originate from one sample sequenced in a study of cytomegalovirus exposure and HLA in healthy donors. In the PCR, 60 Vbeta and 13 Jbeta primers were used. The data were produced by immunoSEQ multiplex PCR, yet TCRdb's version contains in-frame clones alone and is incomplete. The table shows 140,000 to 150,000 clones, with roughly a tenth occurring only once. The sequenced sample was PBMCs. These receptors were taken from a male donor in good health and CMV-seronegative.

This clone was detected a few times. The chain recombines TRBV29-1 with TRBJ2-7; D is possibly TRBD1 (6 bases). CDR3 length equals 12 residues. Per the germline V gene, CDR1 is SQVTM and CDR2 is ANQGSEA. Trimming removed 5 bases at V and 4 bases at J, with 12 bases between. The CDR3 here is CSVRYREYEQYF. The CDR3 nucleotides are TGCAGCGTTAGATACAGGGAATACGAGCAGTACTTC.

This chain links TRBV4-3 with TRBJ2-1; weak D call: TRBD1 (7 bases). The CDR3 has 14 amino acids. The germline V gene encodes CDR1 LGHNA and CDR2 YSLEER. Trimming stripped 4 bases from V and 9 bases from J, with 16 bases between. CDR3 protein: CASSREAGGPEQFF. The CDR3, as DNA: TGCGCCAGCAGCCGGGAGGCAGGGGGTCCTGAGCAGTTCTTC.

This clone has a handful of counts. The chain carries TRBV13 and TRBJ1-6, with 10 bases fitting TRBD1. The germline CDR1 and CDR2 sequences are PRHDT and FYEKMQ (reference sequence). V shed 4 bases, J shed 7 bases, and the junction held 4 bases outside the gene matches. This CDR3 spans 15 amino acids. CDR3 region: CASSWGTGVNSPLHF. The CDR3 DNA is TGTGCCAGCAGCTGGGGGACAGGGGTGAATTCACCCCTCCACTTT.

This clone was picked up a small number of times. This rearrangement joins TRBV7-2 to TRBJ1-1; D may be TRBD1 (5 bases). Germline CDR1 reads SGHTA; CDR2 reads FQGNSA. There are 12 residues in the CDR3. V shed 2 bases and J shed 5 bases, with 6 bases lying between them. Written as DNA, the CDR3 is TGTGCCAGCAGCTTACGGGGGACTGAAGCTTTCTTT. This translates into CASSLRGTEAFF. The variable domain in full, completed from reference TRBV7-2 and TRBJ1-1, reads GAGVSQSPSNKVTEKGKDVELRCDPISGHTALYWYRQSLGQGLEFLIYFQGNSAPDKSGLPSDRFSAERTGGSVSTLTIQRTQQEDSAVYLCASSLRGTEAFFGQGTRLTVV.

This clone appeared a few times. The chain combines TRBV18 with TRBJ2-2, with 7 bases lining up with TRBD1. The CDR3 totals 15 residues. The V and J ends lost 3 bases and 4 bases, in that order; junction bases with no gene match: 5. Germline V gene data show CDR1 as KGHSH and CDR2 as LQKENI. The DNA of the CDR3 is TGTGCCAGCTCACCCGACAGGGTTCCCACCGGGGAGCTGTTTTTT. Translation gives CASSPDRVPTGELFF.

The chain joins TRBV5-1 to TRBJ1-1; 7 bases are shared with TRBD1. CDR1 is SGHRS and CDR2 is YFSETQ in the germline V gene. The CDR3 covers 14 residues. V shed 7 bases, J shed 4 bases, and the junction held 10 bases outside the gene matches. The CDR3 is CASGGEGAGTEAFF. The CDR3 DNA reads TGCGCCAGCGGGGGTGAGGGGGCAGGCACTGAAGCTTTCTTT.

This clone was recorded a few times. The chain carries TRBV5-4 and TRBJ2-2; D unclear. V shed 0 bases and J shed 4 bases, with 10 bases lying between them. This CDR3 region has 15 residues. Germline CDR1 and CDR2: SGHNT and YYREEE (reference sequence). CDR3 nucleotides: TGTGCCAGCAGCTTGGCCAGTACGGGCACCGGGGAGCTGTTTTTT. Amino acid sequence: CASSLASTGTGELFF.

This chain links TRBV6-5 with TRBJ1-2; D is ambiguous. The CDR3 totals 14 residues. Trimming removed 6 bases at V and 0 bases at J, with 11 bases between. Germline lookup yields CDR1 MNHEY and CDR2 SVGAGI. CDR3 bases: TGTGCCAGCAGACCGGGAATAGCTAACTATGGCTACACCTTC. It translates to CASRPGIANYGYTF.

This clone was counted between two and nine times. The genes are TRBV19 and TRBJ1-2; D remains unclear. Trimming took 3 bases from V and 3 from J, leaving 11 bases between them. CDR1 LNHDA and CDR2 SQIVND come from the germline V gene (reference sequence). The CDR3 has 14 amino acids. Written as DNA, the CDR3 is TGTGCCAGTAGTATGATGGCAGGATACTATGGCTACACCTTC. It encodes CASSMMAGYYGYTF.

This clone was counted a few times. This chain connects TRBV19 to TRBJ1-2, with TRBD1 matching over 9 bases. CDR1 is LNHDA and CDR2 is SQIVND in the germline V gene (reference sequence). V shed 6 bases and J 5 bases; nucleotides not matched to a gene: 4. This CDR3 is built from 13 residues. CDR3 DNA: TGTGCCAGTAGCGGACAGGGGAAGTATGGCTACACCTTC. This sequence encodes CASSGQGKYGYTF.

There are a few counts of this clone. This chain joins TRBV7-2 and TRBJ2-3; D is undetermined. CDR1 and CDR2 (germline): SGHTA, FQGNSA. Deletions cut 6 bases from V and 5 bases from J, with 9 bases between. The CDR3 length is 12 residues. CDR3 region: CASSTYQDTQYF. CDR3 nucleotides: TGTGCCAGCAGTACCTACCAAGATACGCAGTATTTT. The variable domain in full, completed from reference TRBV7-2 and TRBJ2-3, reads GAGVSQSPSNKVTEKGKDVELRCDPISGHTALYWYRQSLGQGLEFLIYFQGNSAPDKSGLPSDRFSAERTGGSVSTLTIQRTQQEDSAVYLCASSTYQDTQYFGPGTRLTVL.

This clone was detected a few times. V usage is TRBV4-1 and J usage is TRBJ1-1; no clear D. The CDR3 has 16 residues. Trimming removed 7 bases at V and 0 bases at J, with 18 bases between. Germline loops: CDR1 MGHRA, CDR2 YSYEKL. The CDR3 nucleotides are TGCGCCAGCACCTCGTCGCCGAGCGCGTTGAACACTGAAGCTTTCTTT. Its protein product is CASTSSPSALNTEAFF.

The rearrangement uses TRBV28 and TRBJ1-1, with D unresolved. The CDR3 consists of 16 residues. Per germline, CDR1 MDHEN and CDR2 SYDVKM. V lost 7 bases and J 0 bases, leaving 18 bases between the germline ends. The CDR3 spells CASTTPLGPMNTEAFF. In nucleotides, the CDR3 is TGTGCCAGCACCACTCCCCTGGGCCCCATGAACACTGAAGCTTTCTTT.

This rearrangement joins TRBV13 to TRBJ2-2; TRBD2 aligns across 7 bases. The CDR3 sequence is 17 residues long. Germline V gene sequence: CDR1 PRHDT, CDR2 FYEKMQ (reference sequence). The junction had 9 bases not matched to a gene; V was cut back by 2 bases and J by 3 bases. CDR3 residues: CASSLLPAGVDTGELFF. The CDR3 nucleotides read TGTGCCAGCAGCTTACTCCCCGCGGGGGTTGACACCGGGGAGCTGTTTTTT.

This clone has only a few counts. V is TRBV7-2 and J is TRBJ2-7; D remains unclear. V gave up 2 bases and J gave up 3 bases, with 20 bases separating them. Looked up from germline, CDR1 is SGHTA and CDR2 is FQGNSA. The CDR3 length is 17 residues. CDR3 loop: CASSLRWAGNNFYEQYF. The DNA of the CDR3 is TGTGCCAGCAGCTTAAGGTGGGCAGGTAATAATTTCTACGAGCAGTACTTC.

This clone has only a few counts. The chain is built from TRBV6-4 and TRBJ2-3, with D perhaps matching TRBD1 (5 bases). V lost 0 bases and J lost 3, with 13 bases in between. From germline, CDR1 is MRHNA and CDR2 SNTAGT. The CDR3 loop spans 16 amino acids. CDR3 region: CASSDSPYDSTDTQYF. The CDR3 region has the DNA TGTGCCAGCAGTGACTCGCCTTACGACAGTACAGATACGCAGTATTTT.

This clone showed up just a few times. This chain joins TRBV7-9 and TRBJ2-2; D possibly corresponds to TRBD2 (5 bases). V was pared by 3 bases and J by 0 bases, with 11 bases between. The germline V gene encodes CDR1 SEHNR and CDR2 FQNEAQ (reference sequence). This CDR3 region has 16 residues. The chain's CDR3 is CASSFAAVTNTGELFF. The CDR3 bases are TGTGCCAGCAGCTTCGCAGCGGTAACGAACACCGGGGAGCTGTTTTTT.